A single sample is the source of the 30 T cell receptor beta chains below, sequenced in a study of cytomegalovirus exposure and HLA in healthy donors (dated by TCRdb to about 2017). The library was produced with the immunoSEQ multiplex PCR assay. For the multiplex PCR, a mixture combining 60 forward primers for TCR Vbeta segments and 13 reverse primers for TCR Jbeta segments was used. TCRdb holds this immuneACCESS table with in-frame rearrangements only. Some clones are missing; in checked studies, unresolved V genes explain under half, and the rest has no known cause. A total of about 200,000 clones appear in this sample, 82% of them only once. Of the sample, around 3% is held by the ten largest clones. The sequencing sample was made of PBMCs. Receptor source: a woman between 35 and 50 years old in good health and CMV-seronegative.

This chain connects TRBV27 to TRBJ1-5; D is perhaps TRBD1 (5 bases). The germline V gene encodes CDR1 MNHEY and CDR2 SMNVEV (reference sequence). Trimming took 4 bases from V and 7 from J, leaving 11 bases between them. The CDR3 runs to 13 residues. The DNA for the CDR3 is TGTGCCAGCAGTTCGACAGTGAAGCAGCCCCAGCATTTT. Encoded protein: CASSSTVKQPQHF.

The CDR3 coding sequence is TGTGCCAGCTCGCCGGGACAGGCCGTGCTCGGGCAGTACTTC. It is translated as CASSPGQAVLGQYF. V and J are TRBV18 and TRBJ2-7, with 8 bases identical to TRBD1. V was pared by 6 bases and J by 9 bases, with 13 bases of the junction left unmatched. CDR3 length: 14 residues. CDR1 is KGHSH, CDR2 LQKENI, per germline.

The chain links TRBV7-9 to TRBJ1-4; 12 bases align to TRBD1. This CDR3 has 18 residues. Germline assignment: CDR1 SEHNR and CDR2 FQNEAQ (reference sequence). Trimming at V came to 3 bases and at J to 8 bases, leaving 13 bases not matched to a gene. CDR3: CASSFLPGQGARVEKLFF. As DNA, the CDR3 is TGTGCCAGCAGCTTCCTCCCGGGACAGGGGGCGCGGGTAGAAAAACTGTTTTTT.

CDR3 in amino acids: CAWLFEDSTFANTGELFF. CDR3 nucleotides: TGTGCCTGGCTGTTTGAGGACTCGACGTTCGCGAACACCGGGGAGCTGTTTTTT. The chain carries TRBV30 and TRBJ2-2, with D maybe TRBD2 (5 bases). From germline, CDR1 is GTSNPN and CDR2 SVGIG (reference sequence). V lost 5 bases and J lost 0, with 22 bases in between. The CDR3 has 18 amino acids. Full variable domain (outside the CDR3, taken from reference TRBV30 and TRBJ2-2): SQTIHQWPATLVQPVGSPLSLECTVEGTSNPNLYWYRQAAGRGLQLLFYSVGIGQISSEVPQNLSASRPQDRQFILSSKKLLLSDSGFYLCAWLFEDSTFANTGELFFGEGSRLTVL.

This chain joins TRBV7-9 and TRBJ1-2, with TRBD1 matching 8 bases. The germline CDR1 and CDR2 sequences are SEHNR and FQNEAQ (reference sequence). The CDR3 spans 14 residues. V shed 1 base and J 7 bases; nucleotides not matched to a gene: 5. In DNA form, the CDR3 reads TGTGCCAGCAGCTTAGATCAGGGGGCGCCTGGCTACACCTTC. This gives the protein CASSLDQGAPGYTF.

The CDR3 DNA reads as TGTGCCAGCAGCTCTTCAACAGGGAAAAATGAAAAACTGTTTTTT. It specifies CASSSSTGKNEKLFF. The chain links TRBV5-4 to TRBJ1-4; D possibly corresponds to TRBD1 (6 bases). Trimming pared 3 bases from V and 5 bases from J, leaving 14 bases between. Germline assignment: CDR1 SGHNT and CDR2 YYREEE (reference sequence). This CDR3 has 15 residues.

This clone was seen only once. This chain links TRBV7-3 with TRBJ2-2; 7 positions agree with TRBD1. V dropped 8 bases and J dropped 8; count of bases not matched to a gene: 5. CDR1 SGHTA and CDR2 FQGTGA come from the germline V gene. This CDR3 comprises 12 residues. The CDR3 nucleotides are TGTGCCAGCCTAGGGGGCGGGGGGGAGCTGTTTTTT. Translated, it gives CASLGGGGELFF.

On this clone: Germline is not matched at one junction end, which may reflect a read error. The rearrangement uses TRBV7-9 and TRBJ1-4, with D hard to call. The germline V gene encodes CDR1 SEHNR and CDR2 FQNEAQ (reference sequence). This CDR3 is 16 amino acids long. The CDR3 DNA reads as TGTGCCAGCAGCGCCCGCGGGGTAGTGACTAATGAAAAACTGTGTTTT. Protein sequence: CASSARGVVTNEKLCF.

Of note for this clone: The identical CDR3 is also encoded by other nucleotide sequences in the sample. The genes are TRBV14 and TRBJ2-7, with 8 bases identical to TRBD1. Losses at the gene ends were 3 bases for V and 4 bases for J; bases not matched to a gene: 8. The germline CDR1 and CDR2 sequences are SGHDN and FVKESK. There are 15 residues in the CDR3. CDR3 bases: TGTGCCAGCAGCCAGCACGGGACAGGAGATTACGAGCAGTACTTC. This sequence encodes CASSQHGTGDYEQYF.

This clone turned up a few times. The rearrangement joins TRBV27 to TRBJ1-5, with TRBD1 identical over 8 bases. With V trimmed by 6 bases and J by 7 bases, 8 bases remained unmatched. CDR1 MNHEY and CDR2 SMNVEV come from the germline V gene (reference sequence). The CDR3 sequence is 14 residues long. Here the CDR3 DNA reads TGTGCCAGCAGGGAGACAGGGGCACTACAGCCCCAGCATTTT. Its translation is CASRETGALQPQHF.

The rearrangement links TRBV14 to TRBJ1-1; D is undetermined. Germline V gene sequence: CDR1 SGHDN, CDR2 FVKESK. CDR3 length: 12 amino acids. V was cut by 2 bases and J by 8 bases, with 9 bases left in between. The DNA of the CDR3 is TGTGCCAGCAGCCAACCTTACAGCGAAGCTTTCTTT. Translating gives CASSQPYSEAFF.

The chain couples TRBV5-1 to TRBJ2-7; 11 bases align to TRBD2. Germline V gene lookup returns CDR1 SGHRS and CDR2 YFSETQ. J was trimmed by 6 bases and V by 4 bases; bases with no gene match: 9. The CDR3 spans 15 residues. DNA for the CDR3: TGCGCCAGCAGCCCGACTAGCGGGAAAGTGGGCGAGCAGTACTTC. It codes for CASSPTSGKVGEQYF.

The CDR3 nucleotides read TGTGCCAGGCCGTCTGGACTCAACTACGAGCAGTACTTC. Its translation: CARPSGLNYEQYF. This chain uses TRBV2 with TRBJ2-7; tentatively, D is TRBD2 (5 bases). Germline V gene data show CDR1 as SNHLY and CDR2 as FYNNEI. Trimming took off 9 bases at V and 3 bases at J, with 15 bases between the two ends. The CDR3 has 13 amino acids.

This rearrangement joins TRBV2 to TRBJ2-3, with a tentative D call TRBD1 (6 bases). CDR3 length: 12 residues. V lost 7 bases to trimming and J lost 3 bases, with 8 bases between them. CDR1 and CDR2 (germline): SNHLY, FYNNEI. The CDR3 nucleotides read TGTGCCAGCACGAGGGGGACAGATACGCAGTATTTT. This sequence encodes CASTRGTDTQYF.

The chain links TRBV27 to TRBJ2-3; maybe TRBD2 (5 bases). The germline V gene has CDR1 MNHEY and CDR2 SMNVEV (reference sequence). CDR3 length: 15 residues. V was shortened by 8 bases and J by 2 bases, with 17 bases between the two germline ends. The CDR3, as DNA: TGTGCCAGCTCCCCGTTGGGAGCGAACACAGATACGCAGTATTTT. Its translation is CASSPLGANTDTQYF.

The chain carries TRBV5-1 and TRBJ2-3; a weak D match, TRBD2 (5 bases). Between the trimmed V and J ends, which lost 1 base and 1 base, there was a span of 7 bases. Per the germline V gene, CDR1 is SGHRS and CDR2 is YFSETQ. This CDR3 has 14 residues. CDR3 nucleotides: TGCGCCAGCAGCTTGAGCGGTCGCACAGATACGCAGTATTTT. Translated, it gives CASSLSGRTDTQYF.

The chain recombines TRBV6-1 with TRBJ2-1, with a weak D call TRBD2 (5 bases). CDR1 and CDR2 (germline): MNHNS, SASEGT. The germline V and J ends were trimmed by 4 bases and 2 bases, with 12 bases remaining between them. The CDR3 covers 15 residues. Written as DNA, the CDR3 is TGTGCCAGCAGTGGAAGGGAGCTGACCTACAATGAGCAGTTCTTC. The encoded protein is CASSGRELTYNEQFF.

CDR3 region: CASSRMTVNQPQHF. CDR3 in DNA: TGTGCCAGCAGTCGGATGACAGTCAATCAGCCCCAGCATTTT. V is TRBV28 and J is TRBJ1-5; tentative D call: TRBD1 (5 bases). Looked up from germline, CDR1 is MDHEN and CDR2 is SYDVKM. The length of the CDR3 is 14 residues. V shed 5 bases and J shed 3 bases, with 11 bases lying between them.

This clone turned up a few times. This sequence joins TRBV7-9 and TRBJ2-1, with TRBD2 matching over 13 bases. V was pared by 3 bases and J by 7 bases, with 6 bases of the junction left unmatched. The CDR3 covers 16 residues. Germline loops: CDR1 SEHNR, CDR2 FQNEAQ (reference sequence). CDR3 in DNA: TGTGCCAGCAGCTTTGGACTAGCGGGAGCAGAAAATGAGCAGTTCTTC. Encoded protein: CASSFGLAGAENEQFF.

The chain links TRBV30 to TRBJ2-1, with unresolved D. V was clipped by 1 base and J by 9 bases, with 13 bases between them. The germline V gene has CDR1 GTSNPN and CDR2 SVGIG (reference sequence). The CDR3 consists of 13 residues. Here the CDR3 reads CAWSASGAGEQFF. DNA of the CDR3: TGTGCCTGGAGTGCATCGGGTGCCGGTGAGCAGTTCTTC.

As regards this clone: Other DNA sequences in the sample encode the same CDR3. The J gene is TRBJ1-2, the V gene TRBV29-1, with 8 bases fitting TRBD1. The ends lost 4 bases at V and 6 bases at J; junction bases unmatched: 1. The germline CDR1 and CDR2 sequences are SQVTM and ANQGSEA. CDR3 length: 11 amino acids. The CDR3 DNA reads TGCAGCGTTGTGACAGGGGATGGCTACACCTTC. Protein: CSVVTGDGYTF.

V gene TRBV5-4 combines with J gene TRBJ2-5; 8 nucleotides match TRBD1. Trimming at V came to 2 bases and at J to 6 bases, leaving 6 bases not matched to a gene. This CDR3 spans 14 amino acids. Germline CDR1 and CDR2: SGHNT and YYREEE (reference sequence). The DNA of the CDR3 is TGTGCCAGCAGCTTAGTAGGACAGGGAAAGACCCAGTACTTC. Residues: CASSLVGQGKTQYF.

This clone was detected once. The V gene is TRBV7-3, the J gene TRBJ1-4, with D possibly TRBD1 on 6 matching bases. The CDR3 is 15 amino acids. V lost 5 bases to trimming and J lost 1 base, with 11 bases between them. Germline V CDR1 and CDR2: SGHTA, FQGTGA. The CDR3 loop reads CASSLQGLTNEKLFF. Written as DNA, the CDR3 is TGTGCCAGCAGCCTCCAGGGGCTAACTAATGAAAAACTGTTTTTT.

The chain recombines TRBV27 with TRBJ1-5; a weak D match, TRBD1 (5 bases). The CDR3 loop spans 14 amino acids. The germline CDR1 and CDR2 sequences are MNHEY and SMNVEV (reference sequence). V was cut by 6 bases and J by 3 bases, with 12 bases left in between. The CDR3 reads CASSWGGNNQPQHF. CDR3 DNA: TGTGCCAGCAGCTGGGGGGGAAACAATCAGCCCCAGCATTTT.

The V call is TRBV2, the J call TRBJ1-4; weak D call: TRBD1 (5 bases). With 11 bases removed from V and 8 bases from J, the gap between germline ends came to 15 bases. The CDR3 is 12 residues long. Germline loops: CDR1 SNHLY, CDR2 FYNNEI. CDR3 region: CAAGQGREKLFF. As DNA, the CDR3 is TGTGCCGCGGGGCAGGGCAGGGAAAAACTGTTTTTT.

This clone was observed a few times. This chain uses TRBV4-1 with TRBJ1-1; TRBD1 matches at 9 bases. Germline loops: CDR1 MGHRA, CDR2 YSYEKL. The V segment lost 3 bases and the J segment 5 bases; nucleotides outside the gene matches: 13. The CDR3 has 17 amino acids. Here the CDR3 DNA reads TGCGCCAGCAGCCAGCTTGATTGGACAGGGGTTGGGACTGAAGCTTTCTTT. This encodes CASSQLDWTGVGTEAFF.

In regard to this clone: Other DNA variants within this sample encode the same CDR3. The rearrangement joins TRBV6-5 to TRBJ1-5; D not certain. The CDR3 length is 13 residues. V was cut by 0 bases and J by 4 bases, with 4 bases left in between. Germline V lookup: CDR1 MNHEY, CDR2 SVGAGI. The CDR3 nucleotides are TGTGCCAGCAGTTACTCTTCGAATCAGCCCCAGCATTTT. It translates to CASSYSSNQPQHF.

This clone was detected only once. The chain is built from TRBV19 and TRBJ2-1; TRBD1 aligns across 7 bases. The CDR3 is 16 amino acids. V gave up 11 bases and J gave up 8 bases; unmatched junction bases: 21. The germline V gene has CDR1 LNHDA and CDR2 SQIVND (reference sequence). The CDR3 loop is CAPKTPTGNEIHEQFF. CDR3 in DNA: TGTGCCCCAAAAACCCCGACAGGGAATGAGATTCATGAGCAGTTCTTC.

The rearrangement links TRBV29-1 to TRBJ1-2; D gene uncertain. CDR3 length equals 12 residues. Trimming took 6 bases from V and 8 from J, leaving 16 bases between them. Germline V lookup: CDR1 SQVTM, CDR2 ANQGSEA. CDR3 sequence: CSVPVRPGGYTF. The CDR3 nucleotides are TGCAGCGTCCCCGTCAGGCCTGGAGGCTACACCTTC.

The chain joins TRBV7-2 to TRBJ1-2; TRBD1 is a possible D gene (6 bases). Germline V gene data show CDR1 as SGHTA and CDR2 as FQGNSA. CDR3 length: 14 residues. V lost 5 bases and J 7 bases, leaving 17 bases between the germline ends. The CDR3 DNA is TGTGCCAGCAGCCCCCAGACAGGCCTCATTGGCTACACCTTC. Amino acid sequence: CASSPQTGLIGYTF.